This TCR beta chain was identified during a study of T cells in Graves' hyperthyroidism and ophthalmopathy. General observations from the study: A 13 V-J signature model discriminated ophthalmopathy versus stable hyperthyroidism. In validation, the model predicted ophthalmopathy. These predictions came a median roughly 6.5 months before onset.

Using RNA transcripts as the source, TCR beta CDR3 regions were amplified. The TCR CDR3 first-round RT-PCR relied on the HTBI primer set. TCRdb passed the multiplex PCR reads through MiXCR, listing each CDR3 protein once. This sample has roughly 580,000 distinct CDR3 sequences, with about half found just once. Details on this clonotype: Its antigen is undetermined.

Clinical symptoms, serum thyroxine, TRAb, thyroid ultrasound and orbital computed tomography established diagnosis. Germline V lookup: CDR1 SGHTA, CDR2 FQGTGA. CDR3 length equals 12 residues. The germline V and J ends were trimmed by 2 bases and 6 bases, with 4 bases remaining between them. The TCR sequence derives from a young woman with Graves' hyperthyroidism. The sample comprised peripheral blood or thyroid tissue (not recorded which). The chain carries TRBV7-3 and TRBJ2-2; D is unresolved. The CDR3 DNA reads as TGTGCCAGCAGCTTACCCCCCGGGGAGCTGTTTTTT. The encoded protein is CASSLPPGELFF.